These 16 T cell receptor beta chains came from one sample sequenced in a study of blood T cell repertoires in COVID-19. Data came from immunoSEQ multiplex PCR; TCRdb stores just in-frame clones and leaves some out. The repertoire holds about 300,000 clones, with 85% to 90% as singletons. Sequencing was done on a sample of PBMCs or T cells enriched from blood (not recorded which). These receptors were taken from a man aged 25 to 45 who had recovered from COVID-19.

This chain's CDR3 is CASSKTPCRAFF. The DNA for the CDR3 is TGTGCCAGCAGCAAAACGCCCTGTCGGGCTTTCTTT. The rearrangement joins TRBV21-1 to TRBJ1-1. TRBV21-1 constitutes a pseudogene. The CDR3 contains 12 residues.

This clone was seen a few times. The chain links TRBV5-6 to TRBJ1-3; D perhaps matches TRBD1 (5 bases). The germline V gene has CDR1 SGHDT and CDR2 YYEEEE. Trimming pared 1 base from V and 4 bases from J, leaving 9 bases between. The length of the CDR3 is 14 residues. CDR3 DNA sequence: TGTGCCAGCAGCTTGTCTCACAGGGGAAACACCATATATTTT. Translating gives CASSLSHRGNTIYF.

This clone was detected once. The chain is built from TRBV7-9 and TRBJ1-4; no clear D gene. The CDR3 is 14 amino acids. CDR1 and CDR2 from the germline V gene are SEHNR and FQNEAQ (reference sequence). V lost 1 base to trimming and J lost 4 bases, with 7 bases between them. CDR3 protein: CASSLVAGNEKLFF. The CDR3 DNA reads as TGTGCCAGCAGCTTAGTCGCGGGTAATGAAAAACTGTTTTTT.

The chain combines TRBV13 with TRBJ2-7; the match to TRBD1 covers 10 bases. The germline V gene encodes CDR1 PRHDT and CDR2 FYEKMQ (reference sequence). Trimming at V came to 5 bases and at J to 5 bases, leaving 9 bases not matched to a gene. The CDR3 is 15 amino acids. CDR3 residues: CASSPSGQGRDEQYF. The CDR3 DNA sequence: TGTGCCAGCAGCCCTTCGGGACAGGGGAGGGACGAGCAGTACTTC.

V is TRBV2 and J is TRBJ1-5; D perhaps matches TRBD1 (6 bases). Trimming left V 5 bases short and J 5 bases short, with 10 bases between. The CDR3 loop spans 13 amino acids. Germline-derived CDR1 and CDR2 are SNHLY and FYNNEI. CDR3 DNA: TGTGCCAGCAGTTGGGGGCGAGATCAGCCCCAGCATTTT. Protein: CASSWGRDQPQHF.

The chain is built from TRBV21-1 and TRBJ1-5; the listed D gene, TRBD1, was not tested against the DNA. TRBV21-1 is listed as a pseudogene. This CDR3 has 17 residues. CDR3 protein: CASSTGTGDDSNQPQHF. The CDR3 nucleotides are TGTGCCAGCAGCACGGGGACAGGAGATGATAGCAATCAGCCCCAGCATTTT.

This clone was detected only a few times. The chain has TRBV11-2 and TRBJ1-6, with a possible D match to TRBD1 (6 bases). CDR3 length equals 18 residues. Trimming left V 5 bases short and J 4 bases short, with 21 bases between. CDR1 is SGHAT and CDR2 is FQNNGV in the germline V gene. CDR3 bases: TGTGCCAGCAGCCCGCGACCAGGGGCAAGGGATTATAATTCACCCCTCCACTTT. This translates into CASSPRPGARDYNSPLHF. Together with reference TRBV11-2 and TRBJ1-6, the CDR3 gives the full variable domain: EAGVAQSPRYKIIEKRQSVAFWCNPISGHATLYWYQQILGQGPKLLIQFQNNGVVDDSQLPKDRFSAERLKGVDSTLKIQPAKLEDSAVYLCASSPRPGARDYNSPLHFGNGTRLTVT.

This clone was picked up a small number of times. The rearrangement links TRBV6-5 to TRBJ2-5; 7 nucleotides match TRBD1. V shed 7 bases, J shed 1 base, and the junction held 6 bases outside the gene matches. CDR1 is MNHEY and CDR2 is SVGAGI in the germline V gene. The CDR3 has 14 residues. The CDR3 DNA is TGTGCCAGCATCGAGAGGACAGGCCAAGAGACCCAGTACTTC. It translates to CASIERTGQETQYF.

The DNA for the CDR3 is TGTGCCAGCCATGGGAGATTTTACTATGGCTACACCTTC. It translates to CASHGRFYYGYTF. The V call is TRBV5-4, the J call TRBJ1-2; D is unresolved. CDR3 length: 13 residues. The V and J ends lost 7 bases and 3 bases respectively, with 13 bases between them. CDR1 is SGHNT and CDR2 is YYREEE in the germline V gene (reference sequence).

This chain joins TRBV10-3 and TRBJ1-6; D unresolved. Germline V gene sequence: CDR1 ENHRY, CDR2 SYGVKD. Between the trimmed V and J ends, which lost 7 bases and 7 bases, there was a span of 14 bases. CDR3 length: 14 amino acids. The CDR3 spells CAITEGGYNSPLHF. The CDR3 DNA reads TGTGCCATCACCGAAGGAGGGTACAATTCACCCCTCCACTTT.

The rearrangement uses TRBV11-2 and TRBJ1-1; a possible D gene is TRBD1 (5 bases). V lost 7 bases and J lost 8, with 14 bases in between. The CDR3 length is 12 residues. Germline loops: CDR1 SGHAT, CDR2 FQNNGV. The CDR3 region has the DNA TGTGCCAGCACGGGGGAATCATCCGAAGCTTTCTTT. As protein: CASTGESSEAFF.

This chain joins TRBV11-2 and TRBJ2-7; TRBD2 might be the D (5 bases). The germline CDR1 and CDR2 sequences are SGHAT and FQNNGV. This CDR3 comprises 14 residues. V was cut by 1 base and J by 4 bases, with 11 bases left in between. In DNA form, the CDR3 reads TGTGCCAGCAGCTTAGGGCCCTTAGCGTACGAGCAGTACTTC. Protein: CASSLGPLAYEQYF.

The genes are TRBV28 and TRBJ2-1; TRBD2 matches 10 bases. Germline lookup yields CDR1 MDHEN and CDR2 SYDVKM. The V and J ends lost 2 bases and 8 bases, in that order; junction bases with no gene match: 6. The CDR3 is 15 residues long. CDR3 residues: CASSLGSGRRYEQFF. For the CDR3, the DNA is TGTGCCAGCAGTTTAGGTAGCGGGAGGAGGTATGAGCAGTTCTTC.

The chain has TRBV5-1 and TRBJ1-2, with D uncertain. CDR1 and CDR2 from the germline V gene are SGHRS and YFSETQ. This CDR3 contains 13 residues. V gave up 0 bases and J gave up 3 bases, with 6 bases separating them. The CDR3 protein is CASSLDRDYGYTF. The CDR3 nucleotides are TGCGCCAGCAGCTTGGACAGAGACTATGGCTACACCTTC.

The chain is built from TRBV2 and TRBJ2-1; 12 nucleotides agree with TRBD2. Per germline, CDR1 SNHLY and CDR2 FYNNEI. The CDR3 has 15 residues. V dropped 8 bases and J dropped 0; count of bases not matched to a gene: 2. In DNA, the CDR3 is TGTGCCAGCTTGACTAGCGGGAGCTCCTACAATGAGCAGTTCTTC. It codes for CASLTSGSSYNEQFF.

The chain carries TRBV6-2 or TRBV6-3 and TRBJ2-5; D gene uncertain. CDR1 and CDR2 from the germline V gene are MNHEY and SVGEGT. V was cut by 2 bases and J by 10 bases, with 11 bases left in between. This CDR3 spans 12 amino acids. In nucleotides, the CDR3 is TGTGCCAGCAGTTACATGGTCCAACACCAGTACTTC. This sequence encodes CASSYMVQHQYF.